What follows are 14 T cell receptor beta chains derived from one specimen sequenced in a study of blood T cell repertoires in COVID-19. Only in-frame clones appear in the TCRdb table, and some are missing; sequencing was by immunoSEQ multiplex PCR. The profile shows under 65,000 clones, roughly 70% of them singletons. The sample consisted of peripheral blood. The receptor set was obtained from a woman aged 70-85 years with acute or convalescent COVID-19.

The chain links TRBV4-1 to TRBJ2-6, with D maybe TRBD2 (5 bases). This CDR3 contains 18 residues. CDR1 is MGHRA, CDR2 YSYEKL, per germline. V lost 5 bases and J lost 3, with 20 bases in between. The CDR3 loop reads CASSYSAALTSGANVLTF. In DNA form, the CDR3 reads TGCGCCAGCAGCTACTCGGCCGCCCTAACTAGTGGGGCCAACGTCCTGACTTTC.

This chain uses TRBV30 with TRBJ1-2; D not certain. Deletions cut 2 bases from V and 2 bases from J, with 12 bases between. The CDR3 runs to 14 residues. The V gene's germline CDR1 is GTSNPN and CDR2 SVGIG (reference sequence). The CDR3 nucleotides read TGTGCCTGGAGTAACAACAACAAGAACTATGGCTACACCTTC. It is translated as CAWSNNNKNYGYTF.

The rearrangement joins TRBV12-3 or TRBV12-4 to TRBJ1-4; TRBD1 agrees at 7 bases. The V gene end was trimmed by 6 bases and the J gene end by 3 bases; junction bases not matched to a gene: 1. The CDR3 extends over 13 amino acids. CDR3 DNA: TGTGCCAGCAGCGGGACAGCTAATGAAAAACTGTTTTTT. Protein product: CASSGTANEKLFF.

The chain joins TRBV15 to TRBJ2-5; D is possibly TRBD1 (6 bases). The germline V gene has CDR1 LNHNV and CDR2 YYDKDF (reference sequence). This CDR3 is 12 amino acids long. V lost 6 bases and J 4 bases, leaving 9 bases between the germline ends. The CDR3 sequence is CATSPRGETQYF. DNA for the CDR3: TGTGCCACCAGTCCCAGGGGAGAGACCCAGTACTTC.

The rearrangement uses TRBV19 and TRBJ1-1; D gene unclear. The V gene lost 3 bases and the J gene lost 7 bases, with 12 bases spanning the gap. The germline CDR1 and CDR2 sequences are LNHDA and SQIVND (reference sequence). The CDR3 has 13 amino acids. The DNA of the CDR3 is TGTGCCAGTAGTATCGATGGCAGGTTTGAAGCTTTCTTT. Its protein product is CASSIDGRFEAFF.

This clone was counted only a few times. The rearrangement uses TRBV6-6 and TRBJ1-2; 10 bases fit TRBD1. Trimming took 6 bases from V and 4 from J; bases not matched to a gene: 8. Germline V gene lookup returns CDR1 MNHNY and CDR2 SVGAGI (reference sequence). The CDR3 is made up of 15 amino acids. The CDR3 DNA is TGTGCCAGCAGCCCCCGGGACAGGGGCCTCTATGGCTACACCTTC. This encodes CASSPRDRGLYGYTF.

The J gene is TRBJ1-6, the V gene TRBV3-1 (or the pseudogene TRBV3-2); D might be TRBD1 (6 bases). Germline assignment: CDR1 LGHDT and CDR2 YNNKEL (reference sequence). Trimming removed 9 bases at V and 7 bases at J, with 10 bases between. This CDR3 region has 12 residues. The CDR3, as DNA: TGTGCCAGTCAGGGGTCGAATTCACCCCTCCACTTT. The encoded protein is CASQGSNSPLHF.

To note about this clone: Because it lacks the conserved phenylalanine or tryptophan at the end, this CDR3 is likely a read error. Because the CDR3's place on the DNA is in doubt, the DNA is left out and the CDR3 is given as listed by TCRdb. The chain has TRBV5-5 and TRBJ2-3; the DNA was not compared with TRBD2, the D call given in the table. The CDR3 is made up of 10 amino acids, end residues included. Per the germline V gene, CDR1 is SGHKS and CDR2 is YYEKEE (reference sequence). The CDR3 here is CASSLPGTFL.

This rearrangement joins TRBV14 to TRBJ1-1; D unresolved. V was clipped by 4 bases and J by 1 base, with 10 bases between them. The V gene's germline CDR1 is SGHDN and CDR2 FVKESK. The CDR3 loop spans 14 amino acids. The CDR3 is CASSPRAGNTEAFF. The CDR3 region has the DNA TGTGCCAGCAGCCCTCGCGCAGGGAACACTGAAGCTTTCTTT.

The chain combines TRBV3-1 (or the pseudogene TRBV3-2) with TRBJ1-3; D possibly corresponds to TRBD1 (6 bases). V lost 1 base, J lost 3 bases, and 10 bases lay in between. This CDR3 has 15 amino acids. Germline CDR1 reads LGHDT; CDR2 reads YNNKEL (reference sequence). CDR3 DNA sequence: TGTGCCAGCAGCCAAGGACAGGCTGGTGGAAACACCATATATTTT. This encodes CASSQGQAGGNTIYF.

This chain links TRBV10-3 with TRBJ1-1; D may be TRBD1 (5 bases). The V end was cut by 8 bases, the J end by 6 bases, with 19 bases between. This CDR3 has 14 residues. Germline CDR1 reads ENHRY; CDR2 reads SYGVKD. CDR3 in DNA: TGTGCCATCCACCCCGGTGAAGGGGTGGCTGAAGCTTTCTTT. This translates into CAIHPGEGVAEAFF.

J is TRBJ2-1 and V is TRBV6-5, with a weak D call TRBD1 (6 bases). The germline V and J ends were trimmed by 7 bases and 9 bases, with 10 bases remaining between them. Germline V lookup: CDR1 MNHEY, CDR2 SVGAGI. There are 11 residues in the CDR3. The CDR3 reads CASTTGFEQFF. DNA of the CDR3: TGTGCCAGCACCACAGGGTTTGAGCAGTTCTTC.

The chain combines TRBV10-3 with TRBJ1-2, with 8 bases lining up with TRBD1. This CDR3 region has 13 residues. Germline V lookup: CDR1 ENHRY, CDR2 SYGVKD. Trimming at V came to 5 bases and at J to 2 bases, leaving 1 base not matched to a gene. The CDR3: CAISWTGNYGYTF. CDR3 DNA sequence: TGTGCCATCAGTTGGACAGGGAACTATGGCTACACCTTC.

The chain couples TRBV7-8 to TRBJ1-1; no firm D call. Germline V gene sequence: CDR1 SGHVS, CDR2 FQNEAQ. Trimming removed 6 bases at V and 5 bases at J, with 13 bases between. CDR3 length equals 13 residues. The CDR3 loop is CASSSGFQTEAFF. The CDR3, as DNA: TGTGCCAGCAGTTCCGGGTTCCAGACTGAAGCTTTCTTT.